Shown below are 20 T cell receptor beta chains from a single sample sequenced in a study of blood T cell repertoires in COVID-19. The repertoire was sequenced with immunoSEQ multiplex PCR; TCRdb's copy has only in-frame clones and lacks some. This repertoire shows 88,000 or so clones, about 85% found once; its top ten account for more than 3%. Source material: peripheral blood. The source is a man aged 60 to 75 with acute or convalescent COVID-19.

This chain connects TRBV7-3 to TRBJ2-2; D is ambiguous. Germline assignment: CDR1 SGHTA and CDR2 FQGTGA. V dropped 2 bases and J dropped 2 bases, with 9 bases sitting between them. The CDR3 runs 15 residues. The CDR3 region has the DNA TGTGCCAGCAGCTTATTGGGCCTAAACACCGGGGAGCTGTTTTTT. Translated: CASSLLGLNTGELFF.

The CDR3 protein is CASSQKAGGPTGELFF. In DNA, the CDR3 is TGTGCCAGCAGCCAAAAAGCGGGGGGGCCTACCGGGGAGCTGTTTTTT. V and J are TRBV3-1 (or the pseudogene TRBV3-2) and TRBJ2-2, with 10 positions matching TRBD2. The CDR3 consists of 16 residues. Trimming at V came to 2 bases and at J to 5 bases, leaving 5 bases not matched to a gene. Germline CDR1 LGHDT, CDR2 YNNKEL (reference sequence).

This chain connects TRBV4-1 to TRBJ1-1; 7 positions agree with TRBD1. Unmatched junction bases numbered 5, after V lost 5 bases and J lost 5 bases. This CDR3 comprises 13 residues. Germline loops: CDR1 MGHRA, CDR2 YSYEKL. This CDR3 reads CASSYRQGTEAFF. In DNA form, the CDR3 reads TGCGCCAGCAGCTACCGACAGGGAACTGAAGCTTTCTTT.

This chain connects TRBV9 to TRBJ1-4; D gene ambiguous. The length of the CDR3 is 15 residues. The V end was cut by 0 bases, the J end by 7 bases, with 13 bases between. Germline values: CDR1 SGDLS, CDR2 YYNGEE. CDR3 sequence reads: CASSVGWGGGEKLFF. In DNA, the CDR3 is TGTGCCAGCAGCGTAGGATGGGGAGGAGGTGAAAAACTGTTTTTT.

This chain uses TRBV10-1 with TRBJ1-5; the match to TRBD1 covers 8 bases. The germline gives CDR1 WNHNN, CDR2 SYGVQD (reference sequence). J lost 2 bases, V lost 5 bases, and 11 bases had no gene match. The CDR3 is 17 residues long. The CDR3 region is CASSPLQGVKGNQPQHF. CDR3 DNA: TGCGCCAGCAGTCCATTACAGGGGGTAAAGGGCAATCAGCCCCAGCATTTT.

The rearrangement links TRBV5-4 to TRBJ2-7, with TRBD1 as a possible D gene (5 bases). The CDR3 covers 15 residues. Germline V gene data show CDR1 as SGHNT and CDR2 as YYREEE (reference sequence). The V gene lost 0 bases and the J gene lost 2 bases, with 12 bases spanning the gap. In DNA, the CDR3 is TGTGCCAGCAGCTTGGGCCAGGGCAGGACCTACGAGCAGTACTTC. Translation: CASSLGQGRTYEQYF. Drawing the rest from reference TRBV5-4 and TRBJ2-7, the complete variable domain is ETGVTQSPTHLIKTRGQQVTLRCSSQSGHNTVSWYQQALGQGPQFIFQYYREEENGRGNFPPRFSGLQFPNYSSELNVNALELDDSALYLCASSLGQGRTYEQYFGPGTRLTVT.

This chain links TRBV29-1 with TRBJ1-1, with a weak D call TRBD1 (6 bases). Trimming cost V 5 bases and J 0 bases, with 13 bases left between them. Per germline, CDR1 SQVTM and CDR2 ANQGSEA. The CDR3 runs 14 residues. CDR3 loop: CSVRLTGMNTEAFF. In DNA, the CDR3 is TGCAGCGTTCGGTTGACAGGCATGAACACTGAAGCTTTCTTT.

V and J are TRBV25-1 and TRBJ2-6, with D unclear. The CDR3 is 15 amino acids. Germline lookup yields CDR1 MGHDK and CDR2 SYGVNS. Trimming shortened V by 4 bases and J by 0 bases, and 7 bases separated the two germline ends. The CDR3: CASSGAGSGANVLTF. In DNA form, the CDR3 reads TGTGCCAGCAGTGGAGCCGGCTCTGGGGCCAACGTCCTGACTTTC.

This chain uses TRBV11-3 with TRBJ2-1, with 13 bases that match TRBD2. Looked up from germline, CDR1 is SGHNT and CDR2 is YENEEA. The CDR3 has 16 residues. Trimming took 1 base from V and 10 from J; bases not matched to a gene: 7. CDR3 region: CASSLGTSGRAREQFF. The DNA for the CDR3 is TGTGCCAGCAGCTTAGGTACTAGCGGGAGGGCCAGGGAGCAGTTCTTC.

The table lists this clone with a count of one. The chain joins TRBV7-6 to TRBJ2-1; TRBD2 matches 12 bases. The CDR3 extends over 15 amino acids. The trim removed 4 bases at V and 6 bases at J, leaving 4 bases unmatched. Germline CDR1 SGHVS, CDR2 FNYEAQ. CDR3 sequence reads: CASSSSGGAFNEQFF. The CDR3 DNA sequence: TGTGCCAGCAGCTCTAGCGGGGGGGCCTTCAATGAGCAGTTCTTC.

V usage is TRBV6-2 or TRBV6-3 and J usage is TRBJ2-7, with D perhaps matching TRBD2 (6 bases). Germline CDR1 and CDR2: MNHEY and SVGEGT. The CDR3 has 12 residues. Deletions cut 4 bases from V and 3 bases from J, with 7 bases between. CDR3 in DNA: TGTGCCAGCAGTTTGGGGGGCTACGAGCAGTACTTC. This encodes CASSLGGYEQYF.

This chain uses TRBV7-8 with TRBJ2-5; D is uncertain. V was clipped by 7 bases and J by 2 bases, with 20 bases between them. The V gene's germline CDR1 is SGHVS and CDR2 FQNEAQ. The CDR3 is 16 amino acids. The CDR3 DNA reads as TGTGCCAGCACCTCGAGGTGGCCTACCCTACAAGAGACCCAGTACTTC. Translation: CASTSRWPTLQETQYF. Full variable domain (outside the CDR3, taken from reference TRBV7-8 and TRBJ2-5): GAGVSQSPRYKVAKRGQDVALRCDPISGHVSLFWYQQALGQGPEFLTYFQNEAQLDKSGLPSDRFFAERPEGSVSTLKIQRTQQEDSAVYLCASTSRWPTLQETQYFGPGTRLLVL.

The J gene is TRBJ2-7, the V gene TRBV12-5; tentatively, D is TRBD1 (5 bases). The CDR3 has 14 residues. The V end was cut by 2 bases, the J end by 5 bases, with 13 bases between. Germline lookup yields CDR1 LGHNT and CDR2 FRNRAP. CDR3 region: CASGLWPDSHEQYF. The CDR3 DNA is TGTGCTAGTGGTTTGTGGCCTGACAGCCACGAGCAGTACTTC.

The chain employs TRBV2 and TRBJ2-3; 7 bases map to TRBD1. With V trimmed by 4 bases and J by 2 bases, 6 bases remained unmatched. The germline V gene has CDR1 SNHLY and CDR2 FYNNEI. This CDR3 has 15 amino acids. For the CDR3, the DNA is TGTGCCAGCAGTGGAGGCAGGGGGAACACAGATACGCAGTATTTT. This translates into CASSGGRGNTDTQYF.

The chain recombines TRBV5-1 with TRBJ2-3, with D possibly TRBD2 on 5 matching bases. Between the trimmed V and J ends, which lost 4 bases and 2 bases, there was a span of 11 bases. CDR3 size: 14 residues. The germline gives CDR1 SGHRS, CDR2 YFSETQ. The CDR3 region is CASSKGLTTDTQYF. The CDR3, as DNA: TGCGCCAGCAGCAAAGGACTTACCACAGATACGCAGTATTTT.

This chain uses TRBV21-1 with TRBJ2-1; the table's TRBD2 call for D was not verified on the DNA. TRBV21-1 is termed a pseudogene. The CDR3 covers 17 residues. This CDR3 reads CASSQNHWTGAYNEQFF. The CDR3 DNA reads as TGTGCCAGCAGCCAAAACCACTGGACGGGGGCCTACAATGAGCAGTTCTTC.

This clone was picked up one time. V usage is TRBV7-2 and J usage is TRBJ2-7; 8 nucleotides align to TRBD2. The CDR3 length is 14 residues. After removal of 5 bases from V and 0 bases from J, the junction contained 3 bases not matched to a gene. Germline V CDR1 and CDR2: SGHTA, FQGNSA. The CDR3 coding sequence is TGTGCCAGCAGCGTAGGGACTAGCTCCTACGAGCAGTACTTC. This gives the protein CASSVGTSSYEQYF.

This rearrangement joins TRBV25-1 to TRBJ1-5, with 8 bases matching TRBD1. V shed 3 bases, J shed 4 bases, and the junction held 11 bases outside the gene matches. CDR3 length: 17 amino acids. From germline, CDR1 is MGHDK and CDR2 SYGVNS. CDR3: CASSEAGQAGLNQPQHF. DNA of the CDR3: TGTGCCAGCAGTGAGGCGGGACAGGCGGGCCTAAATCAGCCCCAGCATTTT. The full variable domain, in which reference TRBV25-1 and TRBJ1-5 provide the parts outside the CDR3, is EADIYQTPRYLVIGTGKKITLECSQTMGHDKMYWYQQDPGMELHLIHYSYGVNSTEKGDLSSESTVSRIRTEHFPLTLESARPSHTSQYLCASSEAGQAGLNQPQHFGDGTRLSIL.

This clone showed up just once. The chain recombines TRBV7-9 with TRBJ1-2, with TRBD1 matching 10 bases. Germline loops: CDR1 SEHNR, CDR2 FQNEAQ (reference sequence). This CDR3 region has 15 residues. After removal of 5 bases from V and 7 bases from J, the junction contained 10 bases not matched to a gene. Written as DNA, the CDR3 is TGTGCCAGCAGCCTCCAGACAGGGGGCTTATCTGGCTACACCTTC. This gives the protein CASSLQTGGLSGYTF.

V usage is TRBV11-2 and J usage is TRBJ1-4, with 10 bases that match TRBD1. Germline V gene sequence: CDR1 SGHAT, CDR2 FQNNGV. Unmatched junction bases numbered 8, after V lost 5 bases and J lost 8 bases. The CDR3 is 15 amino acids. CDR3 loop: CASSPTGTGVEKLFF. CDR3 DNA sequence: TGTGCCAGCAGCCCAACCGGGACAGGGGTGGAAAAACTGTTTTTT.